This T cell receptor beta chain was identified in a study of OX40 agonist ivuxolimab in advanced cancers. The wider study: Averaging 60 years in age, with a range of roughly 20 to 80, the cohort was approximately 83% male. General study results and limits: The 0.1-3.0 mg/kg partial responders had among the lowest clonal expansion. Nonresponders, in some cases, also had low normalized T-cell clonal expansion. Compared with CD4+, CD8+ T cells on average had more expanded clones.

This clone appeared a single time. What it recognizes is unknown. The data were produced by immunoSEQ multiplex PCR, yet TCRdb's version contains in-frame clones alone and is incomplete. This table holds around 18,000 clones, roughly 88% found once. The material was CD4+ or CD8+ T cells sorted from blood, obtained in a trial of the OX40 agonist ivuxolimab. The TCR comes from an adult with an advanced solid tumor such as melanoma, head and neck, liver or kidney cancer.

The CDR3 region is CASSLDRSTDTQYF. CDR3 sequence (DNA): TGTGCCAGCAGTTTGGACAGGTCCACAGATACGCAGTATTTT. The gene calls are TRBV28 and TRBJ2-3, with 7 bases fitting TRBD1. The CDR3 has 14 amino acids. CDR1 is MDHEN, CDR2 SYDVKM, per germline. The ends lost 3 bases at V and 2 bases at J; junction bases unmatched: 2. The full variable domain, rest sourced from reference TRBV28 and TRBJ2-3, is DVKVTQSSRYLVKRTGEKVFLECVQDMDHENMFWYRQDPGLGLRLIYFSYDVKMKEKGDIPEGYSVSREKKERFSLILESASTNQTSMYLCASSLDRSTDTQYFGPGTRLTVL.